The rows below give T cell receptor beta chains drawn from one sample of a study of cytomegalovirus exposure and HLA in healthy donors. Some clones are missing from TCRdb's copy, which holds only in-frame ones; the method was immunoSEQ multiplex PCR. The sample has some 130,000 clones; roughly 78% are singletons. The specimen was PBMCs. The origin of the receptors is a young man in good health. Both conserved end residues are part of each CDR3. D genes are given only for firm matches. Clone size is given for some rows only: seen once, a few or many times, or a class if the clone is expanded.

TGCGCCAGCAGCCTTGGAACGGACAGCTCCTACGAGCAGTACTTC,CASSLGTDSSYEQYF,TRBV4-1,NA,NA,TRBJ2-7
TGCGCCAGCAGCCAAGATTCGGGTGCTTCCGAGCAGTACTTC,CASSQDSGASEQYF,TRBV4-1,NA,NA,TRBJ2-7
TGTGCCAGCAGCAAAGGCACTAGCCCCTCTCACGAGCAGTACTTC,CASSKGTSPSHEQYF,TRBV21-1,NA,NA,TRBJ2-7
TGTGCCAGCACGGGGTGGAGGGAGGCGTCCTACAATGAGCAGTTCTTC,CASTGWREASYNEQFF,TRBV9,NA,NA,TRBJ2-1
TGTGCCAGCAGCTGGGTGGTCGGGACTAAACACAATGAGCAGTTCTTC,CASSWVVGTKHNEQFF,TRBV7-9,NA,TRBD2,TRBJ2-1
TGTGCCAGCAGCCCCGTCCCTAGCGGGTACCAAGAGACCCAGTACTTC,CASSPVPSGYQETQYF,TRBV7-9,NA,TRBD2,TRBJ2-5
TGTGCCAGCTACCGCGGGGGGGAGCTGTTTTTT,CASYRGGELFF,TRBV5-4,few,NA,TRBJ2-2
TGCGCCAGCAGCTTGTTGCCGGACAGGGTGAACACCGGGGAGCTGTTTTTT,CASSLLPDRVNTGELFF,TRBV5-1,NA,TRBD1,TRBJ2-2
TGTGCCAGCAGCCTCTGGGGGGGGACAGGGACCTCTGGAAACACCATATATTTT,CASSLWGGTGTSGNTIYF,TRBV7-3,NA,TRBD1,TRBJ1-3
TGTGCCAGCAGTGACGGGGGGACCGAGCAGTATTTT,CASSDGGTEQYF,TRBV6-4,NA,NA,TRBJ2-3
TGTGCCAGCAGCCCTAGGGGGACGGTAACCTTCTCTGGAAACACCATATATTTT,CASSPRGTVTFSGNTIYF,TRBV7-8,NA,NA,TRBJ1-3
TGTGCCAGCAGCTCCCGGACTAGCGCTTACTCCTACAATGAGCAGTTCTTC,CASSSRTSAYSYNEQFF,TRBV7-9,NA,TRBD2,TRBJ2-1
TGTGCCATCAGTGGGAAAGGCCGGGACAGGGGGCACTACAATGAGCAGTTCTTC,CAISGKGRDRGHYNEQFF,TRBV10-3,NA,TRBD1,TRBJ2-1
TGTGCCAGCAGGCGACAGACAGATACGCAGTATTTT,CASRRQTDTQYF,TRBV28,NA,NA,TRBJ2-3
TGTGCCAGCAGCGACGTAACGACTAGCGGGCATAGCTCCTACAATGAGCAGTTCTTC,CASSDVTTSGHSSYNEQFF,TRBV5-6,NA,TRBD2,TRBJ2-1
TGTGCCAGCAGCTTGTCCGGGGGGGTAAGGGACCAGTACTTC,CASSLSGGVRDQYF,TRBV5-6,NA,TRBD2,TRBJ2-5
TGTGCCAGCTGGGAGGATAGGGGCTATAATTCACCCCTCCACTTT,CASWEDRGYNSPLHF,TRBV28,NA,NA,TRBJ1-6
TGTGCCAGCTCACGGACCGGGACATGGGGTACAGATACGCAGTATTTT,CASSRTGTWGTDTQYF,TRBV18,NA,NA,TRBJ2-3
TGTGCCAGCAGCTTTTTTGGGACAGGTTTCAATGAGCAGTTCTTC,CASSFFGTGFNEQFF,TRBV7-6,NA,TRBD1,TRBJ2-1
TGTGCCAGCAGCTTAACCGGGGGGGAGACCCAGTACTTC,CASSLTGGETQYF,TRBV7-3,NA,TRBD2,TRBJ2-5
TGTGCCAGCAGCTTAGAAGCCGGTGACAGTTACGAGCAGTACTTC,CASSLEAGDSYEQYF,TRBV11-3,NA,NA,TRBJ2-7
TGTGCCAGCAGCCCACGAGGAGGGAACACTGAAGCTTTCTTT,CASSPRGGNTEAFF,TRBV7-9,NA,NA,TRBJ1-1
TGCGCCAGCAGTAGCGGAATAAACACCGGGGAGCTGTTTTTT,CASSSGINTGELFF,TRBV5-1,NA,NA,TRBJ2-2